These 28 T cell receptor beta chains came from one sample sequenced in a study of patients and donors after allogeneic stem cell transplantation. In TCRdb, the RT-PCR reads were re-called with MiXCR into one record per CDR3 protein. The sample contains hundreds of thousands of distinct CDR3 sequences, 16% of which appear only once. Material for sequencing was blood, either unsorted or a sorted T cell fraction (not recorded which). These receptors were obtained from a human donor who was either an allogeneic HSCT recipient or a stem cell or donor lymphocyte infusion donor (not recorded which). It is not recorded whose cells these are; they may come from a transplant donor.

This clonotype showed up many times. The CDR3 spells CASSLTLSAEAFF. As DNA, the CDR3 is TGTGCCAGCAGCTTAACCCTGAGCGCTGAAGCTTTCTTT. The chain recombines TRBV7-9 with TRBJ1-1; D gene ambiguous. The CDR3 has 13 residues. V lost 2 bases to trimming and J lost 6 bases, with 10 bases between them. From germline, CDR1 is SEHNR and CDR2 FQNEAQ (reference sequence).

The J gene is TRBJ1-1, the V gene TRBV18; TRBD1 might be the D (6 bases). The CDR3 length is 15 residues. CDR1 and CDR2 (germline): KGHSH, LQKENI. Trimming stripped 3 bases from V and 1 base from J, with 12 bases between. Written as DNA, the CDR3 is TGTGCCAGCTCACCTATCGGAGGGGGGAACACTGAAGCTTTCTTT. It codes for CASSPIGGGNTEAFF.

This clonotype has ten or more counts. V gene TRBV5-6 combines with J gene TRBJ2-3, with a weak D call TRBD1 (6 bases). Germline CDR1 SGHDT, CDR2 YYEEEE. V was pared by 5 bases and J by 2 bases, with 15 bases between. The CDR3 is made up of 15 amino acids. CDR3 nucleotide sequence: TGTGCCAGCAGTTTTTTTCAGGGGAACACAGATACGCAGTATTTT. Translated, it gives CASSFFQGNTDTQYF.

This clonotype was seen at least ten times. The chain is built from TRBV10-3 and TRBJ2-5; D is perhaps TRBD1 (5 bases). Between the trimmed V and J ends, which lost 3 bases and 4 bases, there was a span of 9 bases. The CDR3 runs to 13 residues. Looked up from germline, CDR1 is ENHRY and CDR2 is SYGVKD. The chain's CDR3 is CAISDQGGETQYF. CDR3 DNA sequence: TGTGCCATCAGTGACCAGGGTGGAGAGACCCAGTACTTC.

This chain uses TRBV4-1 with TRBJ2-7; 7 bases agree with TRBD2. After removal of 0 bases from V and 3 bases from J, the junction contained 8 bases not matched to a gene. The CDR3 runs 16 residues. Germline V lookup: CDR1 MGHRA, CDR2 YSYEKL. The CDR3: CASSQDSWEGHYEQYF. The CDR3 DNA is TGCGCCAGCAGCCAAGATTCCTGGGAGGGTCACTACGAGCAGTACTTC.

The chain carries TRBV24-1 and TRBJ2-7; the D is unclear. V was shortened by 5 bases and J by 3 bases, with 13 bases between the two germline ends. The CDR3 has 14 amino acids. From germline, CDR1 is KGHDR and CDR2 SFDVKD. The DNA for the CDR3 is TGTGCCACCAGTGCCACGGATCGGAGCTACGAGCAGTACTTC. As protein: CATSATDRSYEQYF.

The rearrangement joins TRBV9 to TRBJ2-1; maybe TRBD2 (6 bases). CDR1 is SGDLS and CDR2 is YYNGEE in the germline V gene. This CDR3 has 13 residues. Trimming left V 3 bases short and J 6 bases short, with 10 bases between. As DNA, the CDR3 is TGTGCCAGCAGCGATAGCGGCACCAATGAGCAGTTCTTC. It translates to CASSDSGTNEQFF.

This clonotype was detected many times. The V call is TRBV5-1, the J call TRBJ2-5; D is ambiguous. V lost 0 bases to trimming and J lost 3 bases, with 3 bases between them. This CDR3 region has 12 residues. Germline lookup yields CDR1 SGHRS and CDR2 YFSETQ. Written as DNA, the CDR3 is TGCGCCAGCAGCTTGGCAGAAGAGACCCAGTACTTC. Encoded protein: CASSLAEETQYF.

This clonotype was seen more than once but under ten times. The V call is TRBV18, the J call TRBJ2-7; 10 positions agree with TRBD1. The CDR3 runs to 14 residues. CDR1 is KGHSH, CDR2 LQKENI, per germline. The trim removed 4 bases at V and 5 bases at J, leaving 5 bases unmatched. The CDR3 DNA follows: TGTGCCAGCTCACGACAGGGGGCGGGCAACGAGCAGTACTTC. This translates into CASSRQGAGNEQYF.

This clonotype was observed a few times. The J gene is TRBJ2-1, the V gene TRBV2, with TRBD1 matching over 7 bases. Germline V CDR1 and CDR2: SNHLY, FYNNEI. CDR3 length: 13 residues. J gave up 15 bases and V 3 bases, and 11 bases lay outside the gene matches. Written as DNA, the CDR3 is TGTGCCAGCAGTGACGAGGGGGCAGGGTCGGGGTTCTTC. Its protein is CASSDEGAGSGFF.

This chain links TRBV20-1 with TRBJ2-1; D is uncertain. The CDR3 extends over 15 amino acids. Germline V gene lookup returns CDR1 DFQATT and CDR2 SNEGSKA (reference sequence). V was cut by 0 bases and J by 5 bases, with 14 bases left in between. The CDR3 nucleotides are TGCAGTGCTAGAGAGGCTGGCGCCGTCCACAATGAGCAGTTCTTC. It is translated as CSAREAGAVHNEQFF.

The rearrangement uses TRBV6-1 and TRBJ1-5; no reliable D call. Looked up from germline, CDR1 is MNHNS and CDR2 is SASEGT. CDR3 length: 14 amino acids. V shed 4 bases and J shed 1 base, with 8 bases lying between them. The CDR3 here is CASSGRGSNQPQHF. DNA of the CDR3: TGTGCCAGCAGTGGCCGGGGAAGCAATCAGCCCCAGCATTTT.

This sequence joins TRBV3-1 and TRBJ2-2; D remains unclear. Germline V lookup: CDR1 LGHDT, CDR2 YNNKEL (reference sequence). Trimming removed 2 bases from V and 8 bases from J, with 6 bases in between. This CDR3 has 12 amino acids. CDR3 nucleotide sequence: TGTGCCAGCAGCCAACAAGGTGGGGAGCTGTTTTTT. Protein: CASSQQGGELFF.

This clonotype occurred a few times. V gene TRBV4-3 combines with J gene TRBJ2-2; D not certain. Germline V gives CDR1 LGHNA, CDR2 YSLEER. CDR3 size: 15 residues. V lost 1 base, J lost 7 bases, and 13 bases lay in between. CDR3 loop: CASSQVGQASGELFF. For the CDR3, the DNA is TGCGCCAGCAGCCAAGTCGGTCAGGCGAGCGGGGAGCTGTTTTTT.

This clonotype was counted a few times. The chain links TRBV12-3 or TRBV12-4 to TRBJ1-6; D remains unclear. The CDR3 length is 15 residues. The V end was cut by 7 bases, the J end by 7 bases, with 17 bases between. The CDR3 DNA follows: TGTGCCAGCATGGTGGGAAGAGGAAGAAATTCACCCCTCCACTTT. Its protein product is CASMVGRGRNSPLHF.

This clonotype occurred many times. The rearrangement uses TRBV3-1 and TRBJ2-4; no firm D call. Germline CDR1 LGHDT, CDR2 YNNKEL (reference sequence). The CDR3 contains 14 residues. Trimming pared 1 base from V and 4 bases from J, leaving 8 bases between. The CDR3 is CASSQGVGKNIQYF. CDR3 nucleotide sequence: TGTGCCAGCAGCCAAGGAGTGGGGAAAAACATTCAGTACTTC. The variable domain in full, completed from reference TRBV3-1 and TRBJ2-4, reads DTAVSQTPKYLVTQMGNDKSIKCEQNLGHDTMYWYKQDSKKFLKIMFSYNNKELIINETVPNRFSPKSPDKAHLNLHINSLELGDSAVYFCASSQGVGKNIQYFGAGTRLSVL.

This clonotype turned up a few times. The rearrangement links TRBV20-1 to TRBJ1-4; D is unclear. The CDR3 loop spans 14 amino acids. Per germline, CDR1 DFQATT and CDR2 SNEGSKA (reference sequence). V gave up 2 bases and J gave up 7 bases, with 14 bases separating them. As DNA, the CDR3 is TGCAGTGCTAGAAGTAGCTGGGATCGTGAAAAACTGTTTTTT. Encoded protein: CSARSSWDREKLFF.

This clonotype was picked up a small number of times. The CDR3 DNA is TGCAGCGTTATGGACAGGGGGGGCTCTGAAGCTTTCTTT. Residues: CSVMDRGGSEAFF. This chain joins TRBV29-1 and TRBJ1-1, with 10 bases fitting TRBD1. V was pared by 5 bases and J by 6 bases, with 6 bases of the junction left unmatched. The CDR3 extends over 13 amino acids. Germline V gives CDR1 SQVTM, CDR2 ANQGSEA. Drawing the rest from reference TRBV29-1 and TRBJ1-1, the complete variable domain is SAVISQKPSRDICQRGTSLTIQCQVDSQVTMMFWYRQQPGQSLTLIATANQGSEATYESGFVIDKFPISRPNLTFSTLTVSNMSPEDSSIYLCSVMDRGGSEAFFGQGTRLTVV.

Only a few counts were recorded for this clonotype. The chain uses TRBV5-1 and TRBJ2-7; D is undetermined. V lost 3 bases and J lost 0, with 10 bases in between. Germline CDR1 reads SGHRS; CDR2 reads YFSETQ. The CDR3 totals 14 residues. The CDR3 reads CASSSSGDSYEQYF. CDR3 sequence (DNA): TGCGCCAGCAGCTCTTCTGGGGACTCCTACGAGCAGTACTTC.

This clonotype was found a few times. This chain connects TRBV5-1 to TRBJ2-7, with 9 bases matching TRBD2. Germline V gene data show CDR1 as SGHRS and CDR2 as YFSETQ. The CDR3 consists of 15 residues. Trimming at V came to 4 bases and at J to 5 bases, leaving 10 bases not matched to a gene. The CDR3 here is CASSIRTSDQDEQYF. CDR3 DNA: TGCGCCAGCAGCATTAGGACTAGCGACCAGGACGAGCAGTACTTC.

This clonotype appeared once. The chain combines TRBV7-9 with TRBJ2-1; D is unclear. Germline V gene sequence: CDR1 SEHNR, CDR2 FQNEAQ (reference sequence). V lost 8 bases to trimming and J lost 4 bases, with 21 bases between them. The CDR3 contains 16 residues. CDR3 residues: CASPSGALFNYNEQFF. For the CDR3, the DNA is TGTGCCAGCCCTTCCGGAGCCCTCTTTAATTACAATGAGCAGTTCTTC.

This chain connects TRBV29-1 to TRBJ1-1; a possible D gene is TRBD1 (6 bases). This CDR3 is built from 14 residues. V lost 3 bases and J 1 base, leaving 12 bases between the germline ends. Germline V lookup: CDR1 SQVTM, CDR2 ANQGSEA. The CDR3 DNA follows: TGCAGCGTTGACCCGGGACACTGGAACACTGAAGCTTTCTTT. It translates to CSVDPGHWNTEAFF.

The V gene is TRBV6-2 or TRBV6-3, the J gene TRBJ2-2; tentatively, D is TRBD1 (5 bases). Germline-derived CDR1 and CDR2 are MNHEY and SVGEGT. V was pared by 7 bases and J by 3 bases, with 9 bases between. The CDR3 runs to 13 residues. CDR3 protein: CASTQVDTGELFF. CDR3 nucleotides: TGTGCCAGCACACAGGTAGACACCGGGGAGCTGTTTTTT.

This clonotype was seen many times. The V call is TRBV12-3 or TRBV12-4, the J call TRBJ2-3; perhaps TRBD1 as D (5 bases). The V end lost 3 bases, the J end lost 7 bases, and 8 bases lay between the germline ends. The CDR3 loop spans 12 amino acids. The CDR3 DNA reads TGTGCCAGCAGTTTCAGGGTAAATACGCAGTATTTT. Its protein product is CASSFRVNTQYF.

This clonotype has a handful of counts. This sequence joins TRBV20-1 and TRBJ2-7; D tentatively fits TRBD1 or TRBD2 (5 bases each). Germline loops: CDR1 DFQATT, CDR2 SNEGSKA (reference sequence). Trimming stripped 5 bases from V and 5 bases from J, with 19 bases between. The CDR3 covers 14 residues. The CDR3 reads CSAATGTRAHEQYF. The CDR3 bases are TGCAGTGCTGCCACCGGGACCCGAGCCCACGAGCAGTACTTC.

The chain carries TRBV9 and TRBJ1-2; D might be TRBD1 (5 bases). CDR3 size: 17 residues. V was clipped by 0 bases and J by 1 base, with 16 bases between them. Germline lookup yields CDR1 SGDLS and CDR2 YYNGEE. The CDR3, as DNA: TGTGCCAGCAGCGTAGATGTAGGGTGGGACGGTAACTATGGCTACACCTTC. Encoded protein: CASSVDVGWDGNYGYTF.

This clonotype was recorded at least ten times. This chain connects TRBV19 to TRBJ1-1; 9 bases map to TRBD1. Unmatched junction bases numbered 5, after V lost 5 bases and J lost 1 base. There are 15 residues in the CDR3. Germline CDR1 LNHDA, CDR2 SQIVND (reference sequence). The CDR3 loop reads CASSVQGASNTEAFF. Here the CDR3 DNA reads TGTGCCAGTAGTGTACAGGGGGCTTCGAACACTGAAGCTTTCTTT.

The chain has TRBV27 and TRBJ2-1; 7 nucleotides line up with TRBD1. Germline V CDR1 and CDR2: MNHEY, SMNVEV (reference sequence). V lost 3 bases and J lost 2; bases outside the gene matches: 7. CDR3 length equals 16 residues. CDR3 sequence: CASSFSDRRPYNEQFF. The CDR3 DNA sequence: TGTGCCAGCAGTTTTTCGGACAGGAGGCCCTACAATGAGCAGTTCTTC.